These 6 T cell receptor beta chains were sequenced from one sample in a study of shared clonotypes between healthy human individuals. Profiled with immunoSEQ multiplex PCR; TCRdb holds only in-frame clones, not every one. The sample comprises about 2 million clones, just under 95% of which are singletons, and 1.1% rests with the top ten. Only CD45RO-negative cells positively selected for CCR7 counted as naive CD8 cells, so terminally differentiated effector memory CD45RA+ cells were excluded. Sequenced material: naive CD8+ T cells sorted from blood. Receptors originate from a man aged 18-30 years in good health.

The rearrangement joins TRBV7-8 to TRBJ2-5; D remains unclear. V shed 2 bases and J shed 5 bases, with 21 bases lying between them. CDR1 SGHVS and CDR2 FQNEAQ come from the germline V gene. This CDR3 region has 17 residues. The CDR3 DNA reads as TGTGCCAGCAGCTTAATCTCTGGTGGGGTTGTGGGGGAGACCCAGTACTTC. Translating gives CASSLISGGVVGETQYF.

This chain connects TRBV19 to TRBJ1-5, with 7 bases lining up with TRBD1. The CDR3 extends over 15 amino acids. V lost 8 bases to trimming and J lost 5 bases; unmatched junction nucleotides: 12. Germline V CDR1 and CDR2: LNHDA, SQIVND (reference sequence). CDR3 amino acids: CASEGLKGADQPQHF. CDR3 DNA sequence: TGTGCCAGTGAGGGACTTAAGGGGGCGGATCAGCCCCAGCATTTT.

Notes on this clone: The same CDR3 can be traced to other DNA sequences in this sample. The chain is built from TRBV19 and TRBJ1-1; D is undetermined. CDR3 size: 13 residues. CDR1 LNHDA and CDR2 SQIVND come from the germline V gene (reference sequence). Trimming stripped 0 bases from V and 5 bases from J, with 7 bases between. The CDR3 loop reads CASSIDLETEAFF. The CDR3 nucleotides are TGTGCCAGTAGTATAGATCTGGAGACTGAAGCTTTCTTT. The variable domain in full, completed from reference TRBV19 and TRBJ1-1, reads DGGITQSPKYLFRKEGQNVTLSCEQNLNHDAMYWYRQDPGQGLRLIYYSQIVNDFQKGDIAEGYSVSREKKESFPLTVTSAQKNPTAFYLCASSIDLETEAFFGQGTRLTVV.

The CDR3 loop reads CASRATGSNSDTQYF. Written as DNA, the CDR3 is TGTGCCAGCAGGGCGACAGGGTCCAATTCAGATACGCAGTATTTT. The chain recombines TRBV2 with TRBJ2-3; 7 bases are a match to TRBD1. The CDR3 contains 15 residues. Germline V gene sequence: CDR1 SNHLY, CDR2 FYNNEI. J gave up 4 bases and V 6 bases, and 10 bases lay outside the gene matches.

The chain is built from TRBV29-1 and TRBJ2-3, with 9 positions matching TRBD2. V lost 8 bases and J lost 2; bases outside the gene matches: 26. This CDR3 spans 20 amino acids. Germline CDR1 SQVTM, CDR2 ANQGSEA. The CDR3 sequence is CSPRKGAASTSGYFTDTQYF. The CDR3 coding sequence is TGCAGCCCAAGGAAGGGGGCAGCTTCGACTAGCGGTTATTTCACAGATACGCAGTATTTT.

This clone has a single count. The V gene is TRBV6-6, the J gene TRBJ2-3; no reliable D call. The germline V gene has CDR1 MNHNY and CDR2 SVGAGI (reference sequence). V gave up 5 bases and J gave up 9 bases, with 21 bases separating them. CDR3 length: 15 residues. This CDR3 reads CASSPRPADLVTQYF. The DNA for the CDR3 is TGTGCCAGCAGTCCCCGCCCCGCGGACCTGGTGACGCAGTATTTT.